Shown below are 5 T cell receptor beta chains from a single sample sequenced in a study of cytomegalovirus exposure and HLA in healthy donors. The PCR used 60 Vbeta and 13 Jbeta primers. The table came from immunoSEQ multiplex PCR; TCRdb's copy has only in-frame clones and leaves some out. The repertoire shows roughly 90,000 clones; the top ten hold 15%. The sequenced sample was PBMCs. The receptors originated from a man between 50 and 59 years old in good health and CMV-seropositive.

On this clone itself: Distinct nucleotide sequences in the sample also encode this CDR3. The genes are TRBV2 and TRBJ1-2; D is possibly TRBD1 (5 bases). In germline, CDR1 is SNHLY, CDR2 FYNNEI. With 4 bases removed from V and 2 bases from J, the gap between germline ends came to 11 bases. CDR3 length: 14 residues. CDR3 protein: CASSGQTANYGYTF. Here the CDR3 DNA reads TGTGCCAGCAGTGGACAGACAGCAAACTATGGCTACACCTTC. Based on the CDR3 plus reference TRBV2 and TRBJ1-2, the full variable domain is EPEVTQTPSHQVTQMGQEVILRCVPISNHLYFYWYRQILGQKVEFLVSFYNNEISEKSEIFDDQFSVERPDGSNFTLKIRSTKLEDSAMYFCASSGQTANYGYTFGSGTRLTVV.

The V call is TRBV10-3, the J call TRBJ1-5, with D maybe TRBD1 (6 bases). V was clipped by 4 bases and J by 2 bases, with 6 bases between them. The germline gives CDR1 ENHRY, CDR2 SYGVKD. CDR3 length equals 13 residues. DNA of the CDR3: TGTGCCATCAGTGGACAGGGCAATCAGCCCCAGCATTTT. It translates to CAISGQGNQPQHF.

The V gene is TRBV9, the J gene TRBJ2-5; D not resolved. CDR3 length: 14 amino acids. The germline V gene has CDR1 SGDLS and CDR2 YYNGEE. V lost 0 bases and J 1 base, leaving 7 bases between the germline ends. The DNA of the CDR3 is TGTGCCAGCAGCGTAGCGTGGCTCCAAGAGACCCAGTACTTC. It translates to CASSVAWLQETQYF.

This chain joins TRBV14 and TRBJ1-1, with a weak D call TRBD1 (6 bases). Germline-derived CDR1 and CDR2 are SGHDN and FVKESK. The CDR3 is made up of 15 amino acids. V dropped 0 bases and J dropped 5 bases, with 13 bases sitting between them. This CDR3 reads CASSQDGRGRTEAFF. As DNA, the CDR3 is TGTGCCAGCAGCCAAGATGGAAGGGGGAGAACTGAAGCTTTCTTT.

The rearrangement uses TRBV5-4 and TRBJ1-5; D is possibly TRBD1 (5 bases). Deletions cut 4 bases from V and 10 bases from J, with 12 bases between. Germline V lookup: CDR1 SGHNT, CDR2 YYREEE (reference sequence). This CDR3 is 12 amino acids long. CDR3 amino acids: CASSAPGLPQHF. CDR3 nucleotide sequence: TGTGCCAGCAGCGCACCAGGGCTCCCCCAGCATTTT. Supplemented by reference TRBV5-4 and TRBJ1-5, the full variable domain reads ETGVTQSPTHLIKTRGQQVTLRCSSQSGHNTVSWYQQALGQGPQFIFQYYREEENGRGNFPPRFSGLQFPNYSSELNVNALELDDSALYLCASSAPGLPQHFGDGTRLSIL.